Following are 23 T cell receptor beta chains from one sample sequenced in a study of shared clonotypes between healthy human individuals. CD45RO-negative, CCR7-selected cells formed the naive CD8 fraction, which excluded terminally differentiated effector memory CD45RA+ cells. Sequencing used immunoSEQ multiplex PCR; TCRdb keeps in-frame clones, though not all of them. The sample has about 2 million clones, about 95% seen once. The sequenced sample consisted of naive CD8+ T cells sorted from blood. These receptors were obtained from a young man in good health.

V gene TRBV27 combines with J gene TRBJ2-1, with TRBD2 matching 14 bases. After removal of 4 bases from V and 6 bases from J, the junction contained 8 bases not matched to a gene. This CDR3 has 17 amino acids. Germline V CDR1 and CDR2: MNHEY, SMNVEV (reference sequence). The CDR3 here is CASSSGTSGRVTNEQFF. The CDR3 bases are TGTGCCAGCAGTTCGGGGACTAGCGGGAGAGTAACCAATGAGCAGTTCTTC.

The chain is built from TRBV7-9 and TRBJ1-2, with D perhaps matching TRBD1 (6 bases). The ends were cut back, 3 bases at V and 1 base at J, with 15 bases in the middle. Germline CDR1 and CDR2: SEHNR and FQNEAQ (reference sequence). The CDR3 sequence is 16 residues long. The CDR3 loop is CASSFITGLINYGYTF. The CDR3 bases are TGTGCCAGCAGCTTTATTACAGGGCTCATTAACTATGGCTACACCTTC.

The count of this clone is one. This may come from a read error, since a much larger clone is one base off. This CDR3 is also generated by other DNA sequences in the sample. The chain is built from TRBV7-9 and TRBJ2-2; the D is unclear. V was shortened by 1 base and J by 7 bases, with 4 bases between the two germline ends. Per germline, CDR1 SEHNR and CDR2 FQNEAQ (reference sequence). CDR3 size: 12 residues. CDR3 DNA sequence: TGTGCCAGCAGCTTAGGGTTCGGGGAGCTGTTTTTT. It encodes CASSLGFGELFF.

Details on this clone: Other DNA sequences in the same sample also yield this CDR3. The gene calls are TRBV5-1 and TRBJ2-5, with TRBD2 identical over 15 bases. Germline V gene lookup returns CDR1 SGHRS and CDR2 YFSETQ. J was trimmed by 4 bases and V by 4 bases; bases with no gene match: 2. CDR3 length: 15 residues. The CDR3 spells CASSPGLAGGETQYF. CDR3 coding DNA: TGCGCCAGCAGCCCGGGACTAGCGGGAGGAGAGACCCAGTACTTC. Supplemented by reference TRBV5-1 and TRBJ2-5, the full variable domain reads KAGVTQTPRYLIKTRGQQVTLSCSPISGHRSVSWYQQTPGQGLQFLFEYFSETQRNKGNFPGRFSGRQFSNSRSEMNVSTLELGDSALYLCASSPGLAGGETQYFGPGTRLLVL.

The chain uses TRBV9 and TRBJ2-7; the D gene is possibly TRBD2 (6 bases). Germline V gene lookup returns CDR1 SGDLS and CDR2 YYNGEE. The CDR3 loop spans 15 amino acids. V lost 0 bases, J lost 0 bases, and 10 bases lay in between. CDR3 residues: CASSVEVADSYEQYF. CDR3 coding DNA: TGTGCCAGCAGCGTAGAGGTAGCGGACTCCTACGAGCAGTACTTC.

This rearrangement joins TRBV4-1 to TRBJ1-5, with D hard to call. This CDR3 contains 15 residues. CDR1 MGHRA and CDR2 YSYEKL come from the germline V gene. Trimming cost V 0 bases and J 0 bases, with 6 bases left between them. CDR3 sequence reads: CASSQEPNSNQPQHF. CDR3 bases: TGCGCCAGCAGCCAAGAACCTAATAGCAATCAGCCCCAGCATTTT.

The CDR3 spells CASSDPKTEPETYEQYF. The CDR3 bases are TGTGCCAGCAGTGACCCCAAGACAGAACCTGAAACCTACGAGCAGTACTTC. The V call is TRBV6-4, the J call TRBJ2-7; possible D gene TRBD1, 5 bases. Germline CDR1 is MRHNA and CDR2 is SNTAGT. The CDR3 length is 17 residues. The ends were cut back, 2 bases at V and 2 bases at J, with 19 bases in the middle.

CDR3 sequence: CASTYGSYNGYTF. The CDR3 coding sequence is TGTGCCAGCACATACGGCTCCTACAATGGCTACACCTTC. The chain uses TRBV6-5 and TRBJ1-2; D remains unclear. Per germline, CDR1 MNHEY and CDR2 SVGAGI. Trimming took off 7 bases at V and 6 bases at J, with 15 bases between the two ends. The CDR3 covers 13 residues.

J is TRBJ2-4 and V is TRBV7-9; the D gene is possibly TRBD1 (6 bases). V was shortened by 5 bases and J by 0 bases, with 14 bases between the two germline ends. The CDR3 is 16 amino acids. The germline V gene has CDR1 SEHNR and CDR2 FQNEAQ (reference sequence). The CDR3 region is CASSPDRPLAKNIQYF. The CDR3 DNA reads as TGTGCCAGCAGCCCGGACAGACCACTAGCCAAAAACATTCAGTACTTC.

This clone was found once. The J gene is TRBJ2-7, the V gene TRBV2; D unclear. V gave up 11 bases and J gave up 3 bases, with 14 bases separating them. Germline V gene lookup returns CDR1 SNHLY and CDR2 FYNNEI. The CDR3 is 12 residues long. CDR3 loop: CAVSTDDYEQYF. The CDR3 bases are TGTGCCGTGTCGACGGACGACTACGAGCAGTACTTC. Full variable domain (outside the CDR3, taken from reference TRBV2 and TRBJ2-7): EPEVTQTPSHQVTQMGQEVILRCVPISNHLYFYWYRQILGQKVEFLVSFYNNEISEKSEIFDDQFSVERPDGSNFTLKIRSTKLEDSAMYFCAVSTDDYEQYFGPGTRLTVT.

As regards this clone: The same CDR3 is also encoded by other DNA sequences in this sample. The chain joins TRBV13 to TRBJ2-7; D is possibly TRBD2 (6 bases). The V gene lost 3 bases and the J gene lost 1 base, with 10 bases spanning the gap. This CDR3 is built from 14 residues. The germline V gene encodes CDR1 PRHDT and CDR2 FYEKMQ (reference sequence). The CDR3 DNA follows: TGTGCCAGCAGCTTGGGCGGGGATTCCTACGAGCAGTACTTC. Its protein product is CASSLGGDSYEQYF.

As to this clone: The same CDR3 can be traced to other DNA sequences in this sample. The rearrangement links TRBV9 to TRBJ1-4; the D gene is possibly TRBD1 (5 bases). Trimming removed 5 bases from V and 2 bases from J, with 13 bases in between. Germline V gene lookup returns CDR1 SGDLS and CDR2 YYNGEE. The CDR3 has 15 residues. The CDR3 DNA follows: TGTGCCAGCAGTGTGGGGGGAGGCACTAATGAAAAACTGTTTTTT. It is translated as CASSVGGGTNEKLFF. The entire variable domain, with the rest obtained from reference TRBV9 and TRBJ1-4, is as follows: DSGVTQTPKHLITATGQRVTLRCSPRSGDLSVYWYQQSLDQGLQFLIQYYNGEERAKGNILERFSAQQFPDLHSELNLSSLELGDSALYFCASSVGGGTNEKLFFGSGTQLSVL.

The chain joins TRBV5-8 to TRBJ1-1, with D unclear. V lost 4 bases and J lost 11, with 15 bases in between. Germline CDR1 reads SGHTS; CDR2 reads YDEGEE. This CDR3 is built from 12 residues. The CDR3 is CASSLSGSEAFF. The DNA of the CDR3 is TGTGCCAGCAGCCTCTCGGGTAGTGAGGCTTTCTTT.

The chain joins TRBV19 to TRBJ2-4; 7 bases match TRBD2. The CDR3 loop spans 15 amino acids. The germline V gene has CDR1 LNHDA and CDR2 SQIVND (reference sequence). J gave up 3 bases and V 5 bases, and 7 bases lay outside the gene matches. The CDR3, as DNA: TGTGCCAGTAGTGCGGGAGACAGCCTCAAAAACATTCAGTACTTC. It encodes CASSAGDSLKNIQYF.

J is TRBJ1-1 and V is TRBV5-3; D is uncertain. TRBV5-3 is an ORF, with its function uncertain. V was clipped by 1 base and J by 2 bases, with 15 bases between them. The CDR3 sequence is 16 residues long. DNA of the CDR3: TGTGCCAGAAGCTTGAGGCCGCCTTTTGGCAACACTGAAGCTTTCTTT. Translation gives CARSLRPPFGNTEAFF.

The J gene is TRBJ1-2, the V gene TRBV21-1; TRBD1 is the table's D call and was not checked against the DNA. TRBV21-1 is noted as a pseudogene. The CDR3 runs to 15 residues. This CDR3 is CASSKGATGNYGYTF. Written as DNA, the CDR3 is TGTGCCAGCAGCAAAGGGGCTACCGGTAACTATGGCTACACCTTC.

The J gene is TRBJ1-5, the V gene TRBV7-9; perhaps TRBD1 as D (6 bases). Per the germline V gene, CDR1 is SEHNR and CDR2 is FQNEAQ (reference sequence). Trimming removed 5 bases at V and 0 bases at J, with 8 bases between. The CDR3 runs 14 residues. This chain's CDR3 is CASSQTGSNQPQHF. CDR3 sequence (DNA): TGTGCCAGCAGCCAGACAGGTAGCAATCAGCCCCAGCATTTT. Full variable domain (missing parts from reference TRBV7-9 and TRBJ1-5): DTGVSQNPRHKITKRGQNVTFRCDPISEHNRLYWYRQTLGQGPEFLTYFQNEAQLEKSRLLSDRFSAERPKGSFSTLEIQRTEQGDSAMYLCASSQTGSNQPQHFGDGTRLSIL.

V and J are TRBV7-9 and TRBJ2-7, with D perhaps matching TRBD1 (6 bases). This CDR3 contains 17 residues. V was cut by 5 bases and J by 0 bases, with 20 bases left in between. Germline CDR1 and CDR2: SEHNR and FQNEAQ (reference sequence). CDR3 in DNA: TGTGCCAGCAGCACCCCGTACAGGGATGGGTCCTCCTACGAGCAGTACTTC. It is translated as CASSTPYRDGSSYEQYF.

V usage is TRBV10-3 and J usage is TRBJ1-1; no clear D. V lost 0 bases to trimming and J lost 7 bases, with 15 bases between them. CDR1 ENHRY and CDR2 SYGVKD come from the germline V gene. The CDR3 loop spans 15 amino acids. The DNA of the CDR3 is TGTGCCATCAGTGAGTCCGAGGGCCTCTCTCATGAAGCTTTCTTT. Translation: CAISESEGLSHEAFF.

This clone appeared once. V is TRBV13 and J is TRBJ2-5; 7 bases are shared with TRBD1. Trimming removed 4 bases from V and 3 bases from J; junction bases left unmatched: 2. Germline V gene sequence: CDR1 PRHDT, CDR2 FYEKMQ (reference sequence). The CDR3 is 13 amino acids. This chain's CDR3 is CASSSGTEETQYF. The DNA for the CDR3 is TGTGCCAGCAGCTCCGGGACAGAAGAGACCCAGTACTTC.

This CDR3 reads CASSEYLEDNEKLFF. Here the CDR3 DNA reads TGCGCCAGCAGTGAGTATTTGGAGGATAATGAAAAACTGTTTTTT. The chain combines TRBV10-2 with TRBJ1-4; no reliable D call. The germline V gene encodes CDR1 WSHSY and CDR2 SAAADI. The CDR3 has 15 amino acids. Trimming took off 1 base at V and 4 bases at J, with 10 bases between the two ends.

V and J are TRBV5-1 and TRBJ2-7, with D hard to call. Germline CDR1 reads SGHRS; CDR2 reads YFSETQ. V shed 2 bases and J shed 0 bases, with 9 bases lying between them. This CDR3 comprises 14 residues. CDR3 sequence reads: CASSLRIPSYEQYF. Written as DNA, the CDR3 is TGCGCCAGCAGCTTACGGATCCCCTCCTACGAGCAGTACTTC.

There are a few counts of this clone. This chain connects TRBV5-4 to TRBJ2-7, with D perhaps TRBD1 (6 bases). Trimming stripped 0 bases from V and 3 bases from J, with 10 bases between. This CDR3 contains 14 residues. CDR1 and CDR2 (germline): SGHNT, YYREEE (reference sequence). The CDR3 region is CASSLDRVYYEQYF. In DNA form, the CDR3 reads TGTGCCAGCAGCTTGGACAGGGTTTACTACGAGCAGTACTTC.